This T cell receptor beta chain originates from a study of monozygotic twins with inflammatory bowel disease. Each sample's cDNA came from eight separate reactions. TCRdb reprocessed the 5' RACE reads, keeping one entry per CDR3 protein, no DNA. The table lists 350,000 to 550,000 distinct CDR3 sequences. CDR3 length: 16 amino acids. Looked up from germline, CDR1 is SGHDN and CDR2 is FVKESK. The specimen was blood. The sequence derives from a human donor with ulcerative colitis or Crohn's disease, or a healthy co-twin of an affected twin (not recorded which). J is TRBJ2-3 and V is TRBV14; TCRdb reports TRBD1, a call that lacks DNA to check it against. CDR3: CASSQGDRGGADTQYF. Full variable domain (remainder filled in from reference TRBV14 and TRBJ2-3): EAGVTQFPSHSVIEKGQTVTLRCDPISGHDNLYWYRRVMGKEIKFLLHFVKESKQDESGMPNNRFLAERTGGTYSTLKVQPAELEDSGVYFCASSQGDRGGADTQYFGPGTRLTVL.